These 9 T cell receptor beta chains share one sample of origin, sequenced in a study of T cells after yellow fever vaccination. MiXCR, run by TCRdb on the 5' RACE reads, gives a single entry per CDR3 protein. The sample includes fewer than 90,000 distinct CDR3 sequences, more than 5.5% of them seen just once. Here the sequenced sample was CD8+ T cells sorted from PBMCs, taken 5 to 6 days after the first yellow fever vaccination. These TCRs come from a man between 18 and 35 years old who received the YFV17D yellow fever vaccine.

This clonotype was picked up many times. The chain employs TRBV29-1 and TRBJ2-7, with 12 bases fitting TRBD2. J gave up 3 bases and V 6 bases, and 3 bases lay outside the gene matches. The CDR3 consists of 13 residues. Germline CDR1 is SQVTM and CDR2 is ANQGSEA. DNA of the CDR3: TGCAGCGTCATGACTAGCGGGGGCTACGAGCAGTACTTC. Its translation: CSVMTSGGYEQYF.

This clonotype was seen many times. This chain connects TRBV27 to TRBJ1-2; tentatively, D is TRBD1 (5 bases). V was cut by 0 bases and J by 5 bases, with 19 bases left in between. The CDR3 is made up of 17 amino acids. CDR1 is MNHEY, CDR2 SMNVEV, per germline (reference sequence). The CDR3 nucleotides read TGTGCCAGCAGTTTATCGGCCGGTGTAGGGGATTGGTATGGCTACACCTTC. It specifies CASSLSAGVGDWYGYTF.

Many counts were recorded for this clonotype. The chain is built from TRBV4-2 and TRBJ1-1; possible D gene TRBD1, 6 bases. Trimming left V 1 base short and J 1 base short, with 16 bases between. In germline, CDR1 is LGHNA, CDR2 YNFKEQ. The CDR3 runs 17 residues. In DNA, the CDR3 is TGTGCCAGCAGCCAAGCCTGGGGGCAATCCGAGAACACTGAAGCTTTCTTT. Translation gives CASSQAWGQSENTEAFF.

This clonotype was seen at least ten times. The genes are TRBV20-1 and TRBJ2-5; possibly TRBD1 for D (5 bases). Looked up from germline, CDR1 is DFQATT and CDR2 is SNEGSKA (reference sequence). The CDR3 sequence is 12 residues long. Trimming shortened V by 4 bases and J by 2 bases, and 8 bases separated the two germline ends. The CDR3, as DNA: TGCAGTGCTAAAGGGGCACAAGAGACCCAGTACTTC. Translated: CSAKGAQETQYF.

This clonotype was observed many times. The chain couples TRBV5-1 to TRBJ1-2; D not certain. Germline V CDR1 and CDR2: SGHRS, YFSETQ. V shed 0 bases and J shed 2 bases, with 14 bases lying between them. The CDR3 consists of 16 residues. CDR3 sequence (DNA): TGCGCCAGCAGCTTGGCCCAGGTAGGGCCCAACTATGGCTACACCTTC. Amino acids: CASSLAQVGPNYGYTF.

This clonotype appeared a few times. V gene TRBV4-2 combines with J gene TRBJ1-3; tentatively, D is TRBD1 (6 bases). This CDR3 contains 15 residues. Germline lookup yields CDR1 LGHNA and CDR2 YNFKEQ. Trimming left V 1 base short and J 2 bases short, with 9 bases between. In DNA form, the CDR3 reads TGTGCCAGCAGCCAAGGAGGGGGGCCTGGAAACACCATATATTTT. Protein product: CASSQGGGPGNTIYF.

The rearrangement uses TRBV7-9 and TRBJ2-3; 10 bases match TRBD2. V lost 5 bases and J lost 4; bases outside the gene matches: 6. Germline loops: CDR1 SEHNR, CDR2 FQNEAQ (reference sequence). CDR3 length equals 15 residues. Here the CDR3 reads CASSRFSGGADTQYF. The CDR3 nucleotides are TGTGCCAGCAGCCGCTTCAGCGGGGGGGCAGATACGCAGTATTTT.

This clonotype was counted many times. The rearrangement links TRBV5-4 to TRBJ2-1; D possibly corresponds to TRBD1 (6 bases). Trimming pared 2 bases from V and 6 bases from J, leaving 12 bases between. Germline V gene sequence: CDR1 SGHNT, CDR2 YYREEE (reference sequence). There are 14 residues in the CDR3. CDR3: CASSFGPGVNEQFF. The CDR3 DNA reads TGTGCCAGCAGCTTCGGCCCAGGGGTCAATGAGCAGTTCTTC. Variable domain in full (rest from reference TRBV5-4 and TRBJ2-1): ETGVTQSPTHLIKTRGQQVTLRCSSQSGHNTVSWYQQALGQGPQFIFQYYREEENGRGNFPPRFSGLQFPNYSSELNVNALELDDSALYLCASSFGPGVNEQFFGPGTRLTVL.

This chain connects TRBV30 to TRBJ2-7; 7 positions match TRBD1. CDR3 length equals 16 residues. The germline V gene has CDR1 GTSNPN and CDR2 SVGIG (reference sequence). The trim removed 2 bases at V and 0 bases at J, leaving 10 bases unmatched. CDR3 loop: CAWSPDPGGFSYEQYF. The CDR3 DNA follows: TGTGCCTGGAGTCCCGACCCAGGGGGATTCTCCTACGAGCAGTACTTC. The complete variable domain, with remaining parts taken from reference TRBV30 and TRBJ2-7, reads SQTIHQWPATLVQPVGSPLSLECTVEGTSNPNLYWYRQAAGRGLQLLFYSVGIGQISSEVPQNLSASRPQDRQFILSSKKLLLSDSGFYLCAWSPDPGGFSYEQYFGPGTRLTVT.